Following are 27 T cell receptor beta chains from one sample sequenced in a study of identical twins. MiXCR, run by TCRdb on the 5' RACE reads, gives a single entry per CDR3 protein. The repertoire includes nearly 900,000 distinct CDR3 sequences, 10% to 15% of them detected once, and around 1.6% sits in the top ten. The same sample was also used in a study of yellow fever vaccine responses in identical twins.

The source material was PBMCs. The receptor source for this set is a woman aged 18 to 35 in good health.

This clonotype was recorded at least ten times. V usage is TRBV11-1 and J usage is TRBJ2-2; 13 bases align to TRBD2. J lost 0 bases, V lost 4 bases, and 14 bases had no gene match. The CDR3 is made up of 21 amino acids. Germline V gives CDR1 SGHAT, CDR2 FQDESV (reference sequence). In nucleotides, the CDR3 is TGTGCCAGCAGCTCTTCCCCCGGGACTAGCGGGGCGACCACGAACACCGGGGAGCTGTTTTTT. It codes for CASSSSPGTSGATTNTGELFF.

This chain connects TRBV20-1 to TRBJ2-7, with D perhaps matching TRBD2 (7 bases). Germline-derived CDR1 and CDR2 are DFQATT and SNEGSKA (reference sequence). The V and J ends lost 4 bases and 6 bases respectively, with 16 bases between them. The CDR3 runs to 13 residues. The DNA of the CDR3 is TGCAGTGCTACCCGCGGGGGCCAAGCCGAGCAGTACGTC. Amino acid sequence: CSATRGGQAEQYV.

This clonotype was detected only a few times. The chain couples TRBV24-1 to TRBJ2-2; D is possibly TRBD1 (6 bases). CDR3 length: 16 residues. Trimming removed 6 bases from V and 1 base from J, with 14 bases in between. Per germline, CDR1 KGHDR and CDR2 SFDVKD. The CDR3 here is CATSSRGGLNTGELFF. CDR3 sequence (DNA): TGTGCCACCAGTAGCAGGGGCGGGTTGAACACCGGGGAGCTGTTTTTT.

This clonotype was detected a few times. The chain uses TRBV2 and TRBJ1-4; D might be TRBD1 (6 bases). There are 17 residues in the CDR3. CDR1 and CDR2 from the germline V gene are SNHLY and FYNNEI. Trimming cost V 8 bases and J 1 base, with 20 bases left between them. The CDR3, as DNA: TGTGCCAGCGCACATCGATTGGGGGCAGGAACTAATGAAAAACTGTTTTTT. Amino acid sequence: CASAHRLGAGTNEKLFF.

This chain connects TRBV3-1 to TRBJ2-5; TRBD2 agrees at 7 bases. This CDR3 is 13 amino acids long. V gave up 3 bases and J gave up 4 bases; unmatched junction bases: 2. Germline V gives CDR1 LGHDT, CDR2 YNNKEL (reference sequence). The CDR3 DNA is TGTGCCAGCAGCCAGGGGGGGGTAGAGACCCAGTACTTC. The encoded protein is CASSQGGVETQYF.

This clonotype has a count of ten or more. The J gene is TRBJ2-1, the V gene TRBV5-1; D unresolved. From germline, CDR1 is SGHRS and CDR2 YFSETQ. The CDR3 consists of 15 residues. Trimming stripped 2 bases from V and 0 bases from J, with 9 bases between. CDR3 protein: CASSFSYTSYNEQFF. The CDR3 coding sequence is TGCGCCAGCAGCTTCAGTTACACCTCCTACAATGAGCAGTTCTTC.

The V call is TRBV6-5, the J call TRBJ1-1, with TRBD1 identical over 8 bases. The CDR3 is 19 amino acids. Germline V gives CDR1 MNHEY, CDR2 SVGAGI. Germline trimming cut 0 bases from V and 0 bases from J; bases unmatched to any gene: 12. CDR3 in DNA: TGTGCCAGCAGTTACTCGAATCTGGTGGCAGGGGGCATGAACACTGAAGCTTTCTTT. Its protein is CASSYSNLVAGGMNTEAFF.

The J gene is TRBJ1-2, the V gene TRBV10-3; 8 bases are a match to TRBD1. Trimming at V came to 2 bases and at J to 5 bases, leaving 10 bases not matched to a gene. This CDR3 contains 16 residues. Germline V gives CDR1 ENHRY, CDR2 SYGVKD. The DNA of the CDR3 is TGTGCCATCAGTGAGGGGTTAGGGACAGGAGAATATGGCTACACCTTC. It yields the protein CAISEGLGTGEYGYTF.

The chain couples TRBV5-6 to TRBJ2-7; D gene unclear. Between the trimmed V and J ends, which lost 4 bases and 0 bases, there was a span of 11 bases. CDR1 and CDR2 from the germline V gene are SGHDT and YYEEEE. This CDR3 is built from 14 residues. CDR3 sequence (DNA): TGTGCCAGCAGCCGTTACCAGGTCTCCTACGAGCAGTACTTC. Its protein product is CASSRYQVSYEQYF.

V usage is TRBV4-1 and J usage is TRBJ2-1, with D perhaps TRBD2 (6 bases). The CDR3 length is 17 residues. CDR1 and CDR2 (germline): MGHRA, YSYEKL. V gave up 4 bases and J gave up 4 bases, with 20 bases separating them. CDR3 sequence: CASSLRNGGAPYNEQFF. The CDR3, as DNA: TGCGCCAGCAGCCTCCGAAATGGCGGGGCCCCATACAATGAGCAGTTCTTC.

This clonotype was seen a few times. V is TRBV6-1 and J is TRBJ2-1; a possible D gene is TRBD1 (6 bases). Trimming removed 6 bases from V and 4 bases from J, with 19 bases in between. This CDR3 spans 16 amino acids. Germline loops: CDR1 MNHNS, CDR2 SASEGT. The CDR3 sequence: CASSPSKGGWYNEQFF. In DNA form, the CDR3 reads TGTGCCAGCAGCCCCTCTAAAGGGGGATGGTACAATGAGCAGTTCTTC.

This clonotype was picked up a small number of times. Given a much more abundant clone one base away, this may be a read error. V and J are TRBV28 and TRBJ1-1; perhaps TRBD1 as D (5 bases). Germline values: CDR1 MDHEN, CDR2 SYDVKM. Trimming stripped 5 bases from V and 1 base from J, with 8 bases between. The CDR3 length is 13 residues. CDR3 bases: TGTGCCAGCAGTGATCAGGGGAACACTGAAGCTTTCTTT. Protein sequence: CASSDQGNTEAFF.

The CDR3 is CASSLQLAGNEQFF. The CDR3 nucleotides are TGCGCCAGCAGCTTGCAGTTAGCTGGCAATGAGCAGTTCTTC. The gene calls are TRBV5-1 and TRBJ2-1; D uncertain. The germline CDR1 and CDR2 sequences are SGHRS and YFSETQ. The ends were cut back, 1 base at V and 6 bases at J, with 11 bases in the middle. The CDR3 is 14 amino acids.

This clonotype has only a few counts. CDR3 protein: CATRDREESYEQYV. The CDR3 bases are TGTGCCACTAGAGACAGGGAGGAATCTTACGAGCAGTACGTC. The chain is built from TRBV5-6 and TRBJ2-7; D may be TRBD1 (7 bases). The length of the CDR3 is 14 residues. V was cut by 9 bases and J by 4 bases, with 20 bases left in between. Germline CDR1 SGHDT, CDR2 YYEEEE.

This clonotype was detected many times. The chain couples TRBV12-3 or TRBV12-4 to TRBJ1-6; D is possibly TRBD1 (6 bases). Deletions cut 2 bases from V and 5 bases from J, with 7 bases between. The CDR3 sequence is 14 residues long. CDR3 coding DNA: TGTGCCAGCAGTTTATGGACAGATAATTCACCCCTCCACTTT. Its translation is CASSLWTDNSPLHF.

The V gene is TRBV11-1, the J gene TRBJ2-5; 8 positions agree with TRBD2. The CDR3 has 19 amino acids. Germline CDR1 is SGHAT and CDR2 is FQDESV (reference sequence). V dropped 4 bases and J dropped 5; count of bases not matched to a gene: 21. In nucleotides, the CDR3 is TGTGCCAGCAGCTCGTGGGAAAAGAGCGGGAGCCTCTCCCACGAGACCCAGTACTTC. Translated, it gives CASSSWEKSGSLSHETQYF.

The gene calls are TRBV20-1 and TRBJ2-1; TRBD2 matches at 8 bases. The germline gives CDR1 DFQATT, CDR2 SNEGSKA (reference sequence). This CDR3 is built from 16 residues. V was clipped by 3 bases and J by 5 bases; unmatched bases: 12. The CDR3 loop reads CSASGLSGGPNNEQFF. CDR3 DNA: TGCAGTGCTAGTGGTCTCAGCGGGGGCCCAAACAATGAGCAGTTCTTC.

This clonotype was seen only a few times. This sequence joins TRBV11-3 and TRBJ1-3; TRBD1 might be the D (6 bases). Germline loops: CDR1 SGHNT, CDR2 YENEEA. CDR3 length: 15 residues. With 8 bases removed from V and 4 bases from J, the gap between germline ends came to 18 bases. The DNA for the CDR3 is TGTGCCAGCTTCTTAATTCAGGGGCCAGGAAACACCATATATTTT. It is translated as CASFLIQGPGNTIYF.

The rearrangement uses TRBV7-3 and TRBJ2-2; 8 bases map to TRBD1. Trimming cost V 5 bases and J 9 bases; bases outside gene matches: 8. CDR1 is SGHTA, CDR2 FQGTGA, per germline. CDR3 length: 14 amino acids. The CDR3 nucleotides read TGTGCCAGCAGCACCCAGGGGGCTGTCAGGGAGCTGTTTTTT. Protein product: CASSTQGAVRELFF.

V gene TRBV5-5 combines with J gene TRBJ2-2, with TRBD2 matching 8 bases. The germline CDR1 and CDR2 sequences are SGHKS and YYEKEE (reference sequence). The ends lost 0 bases at V and 1 base at J; junction bases unmatched: 8. The CDR3 has 18 residues. The CDR3 DNA reads TGTGCCAGCAGCTTGGATGGGTTCCTAGCGGGGAACACCGGGGAGCTGTTTTTT. Translation gives CASSLDGFLAGNTGELFF. The full variable domain, its missing parts supplied by reference TRBV5-5 and TRBJ2-2, is DAGVTQSPTHLIKTRGQQVTLRCSPISGHKSVSWYQQVLGQGPQFIFQYYEKEERGRGNFPDRFSARQFPNYSSELNVNALLLGDSALYLCASSLDGFLAGNTGELFFGEGSRLTVL.

In this sample, this clonotype turned up a few times. This chain uses TRBV10-3 with TRBJ2-3; no definite D call. The germline gives CDR1 ENHRY, CDR2 SYGVKD. This CDR3 region has 13 residues. Trimming removed 4 bases at V and 1 base at J, with 6 bases between. The CDR3 region has the DNA TGTGCCATCAGTGGCGCTGGCACAGATACGCAGTATTTT. Its translation is CAISGAGTDTQYF.

This clonotype was observed a few times. CDR3 sequence: CASSLGAPGLTYEQYF. The CDR3 region has the DNA TGTGCCAGCAGTTTGGGGGCCCCGGGACTCACCTACGAGCAGTACTTC. V is TRBV12-3 or TRBV12-4 and J is TRBJ2-7, with D possibly being TRBD1 or TRBD2 (6 bases each). Trimming shortened V by 3 bases and J by 2 bases, and 17 bases separated the two germline ends. The CDR3 length is 16 residues.

The chain couples TRBV5-1 to TRBJ2-1; 14 nucleotides agree with TRBD2. The CDR3 sequence is 19 residues long. Germline V CDR1 and CDR2: SGHRS, YFSETQ. Trimming at V came to 2 bases and at J to 0 bases, leaving 7 bases not matched to a gene. For the CDR3, the DNA is TGCGCCAGCAGCTTCGGGACTAGCGGGGGACGGGGCTCCTACAATGAGCAGTTCTTC. As protein: CASSFGTSGGRGSYNEQFF.

The chain has TRBV6-2 or TRBV6-3 and TRBJ2-7; 8 positions agree with TRBD2. The CDR3 covers 13 residues. CDR1 is MNHEY and CDR2 is SVGEGT in the germline V gene. J lost 5 bases, V lost 0 bases, and 0 bases had no gene match. CDR3 DNA sequence: TGTGCCAGCAGTTACTCGGGACTAGACGAGCAGTACGTC. Translating gives CASSYSGLDEQYV.

The V call is TRBV5-1, the J call TRBJ2-7; 8 positions match TRBD2. This CDR3 has 15 residues. Trimming cost V 4 bases and J 4 bases; bases outside gene matches: 10. From germline, CDR1 is SGHRS and CDR2 YFSETQ. The DNA for the CDR3 is TGCGCCAGCAGCCCACGCGGGGGACTAGAGTACGAGCAGTACTTC. Amino acids: CASSPRGGLEYEQYF.

This clonotype was seen a few times. The chain is built from TRBV28 and TRBJ2-5, with D perhaps TRBD1 (6 bases). The CDR3 runs to 16 residues. Germline CDR1 is MDHEN and CDR2 is SYDVKM. The germline V and J ends were trimmed by 6 bases and 0 bases, with 17 bases remaining between them. This CDR3 reads CASRGAGKKYQETQYF. The CDR3 coding sequence is TGTGCCAGCAGGGGGGCAGGGAAAAAGTACCAAGAGACCCAGTACTTC. Filled out from reference TRBV28 and TRBJ2-5, the complete variable domain reads DVKVTQSSRYLVKRTGEKVFLECVQDMDHENMFWYRQDPGLGLRLIYFSYDVKMKEKGDIPEGYSVSREKKERFSLILESASTNQTSMYLCASRGAGKKYQETQYFGPGTRLLVL.

The table lists this clonotype with a few counts. The chain recombines TRBV5-1 with TRBJ2-7; a possible D gene is TRBD1 (5 bases). Germline-derived CDR1 and CDR2 are SGHRS and YFSETQ. The V gene lost 0 bases and the J gene lost 0 bases, with 10 bases spanning the gap. The CDR3 runs 15 residues. The CDR3 DNA reads as TGCGCCAGCAGCTTGGTATACAGGAGCTCCTACGAGCAGTACTTC. Translation: CASSLVYRSSYEQYF.